This T cell receptor beta chain stems from a study of T cell changes during pregnancy in multiple sclerosis. TCRdb's table, derived via immunoSEQ multiplex PCR, lists solely in-frame clones and lacks some. The sample shows around 35,000 clones, about 92% of them seen only once. Specimen: CD4+ T cells from peripheral blood mononuclear cells, collected in the third trimester of pregnancy. The clonotype originates from a female donor in good health, enrolled as a control in a pregnancy study.

The chain's CDR3 is CASSPFGWYQETQYF. CDR3 sequence (DNA): TGTGCCAGCAGTCCCTTCGGTTGGTACCAAGAGACCCAGTACTTC. V usage is TRBV28 and J usage is TRBJ2-5; D is ambiguous. Germline loops: CDR1 MDHEN, CDR2 SYDVKM. This CDR3 spans 15 amino acids. Trimming took 5 bases from V and 0 from J, leaving 13 bases between them. Complete variable domain (other parts from reference TRBV28 and TRBJ2-5): DVKVTQSSRYLVKRTGEKVFLECVQDMDHENMFWYRQDPGLGLRLIYFSYDVKMKEKGDIPEGYSVSREKKERFSLILESASTNQTSMYLCASSPFGWYQETQYFGPGTRLLVL.